Described below is a single T cell receptor beta chain sequence and its context. Its antigen is undetermined. A read error may explain this, as a much larger clone is one base away. The CDR3 runs to 13 residues. Germline CDR1 MNHNY, CDR2 SVGAGI (reference sequence). Trimming removed 8 bases at V and 5 bases at J, with 15 bases between. This sample stems from a study of T and B cells in COVID-19 patients. Study as a whole: Active-infection patients were older, median 67 years, than recovered patients, median approximately 36 years.

Study conclusions and caveats: Patients with COVID-19 reportedly showed strongly skewed T cell receptor beta variable and joining gene usage.

TRB rearrangements were amplified by multiplex PCR with BIOMED2 TRB-A/B primers. TCRdb fed the multiplex PCR reads into MiXCR, producing one record per CDR3 protein. The top ten clones hold roughly 24% of a sample with over a thousand distinct CDR3 sequences, less than 30% of them seen once. From blood, about 230-500 ng of genomic DNA served as TRB template. The sequence derives from a human donor with active COVID-19. The sample was blood. The V gene is TRBV6-6, the J gene TRBJ1-1; D is uncertain. DNA of the CDR3: TGTGCCAGCTGCCCAGGCCCTTGGACTGAAGCTTTCTTT. Translating it yields CASCPGPWTEAFF.